This T cell receptor beta chain was identified during a study of T-cell reconstitution after alpha-beta-depleted transplantation in children. For this clonotype: The antigen is unknown.

The CDR3 contains 14 residues. V was clipped by 7 bases and J by 2 bases; unmatched bases: 4. Germline assignment: CDR1 MDHEN and CDR2 SYDVKM. Overall study findings and caveats: Surviving recipient T cells and thymic progenitors produced the high day-60 TCRbeta diversity seen in some patients.

The TCRbeta library was prepared with unique molecular identifiers. Each CDR3 protein is one row after TCRdb ran MiXCR on the PCR reads. The sample yields around 490,000 distinct CDR3 sequences, approximately 10% seen once. The input for sequencing was PBMCs, mostly from graft donor cells, taken 180 days after TCRalphabeta/CD19-depleted stem cell transplant. The clonotype originates from a female patient between 2 and 15 years old who had a stem cell transplant for aplastic anemia, so the T cells may come from the graft donor. V gene TRBV28 combines with J gene TRBJ2-1; the match to TRBD2 covers 8 bases. The CDR3 is CASTSSGPYNEQFF. The CDR3 DNA reads TGTGCCAGCACCTCTAGCGGGCCCTACAATGAGCAGTTCTTC.